This TCR beta chain emerged from a study of regulatory T cells in long-lasting Graves disease. Time point described: newly diagnosed GD, antithyroid drugs for less than 3 months. Extracted PBMC RNA gave rise to the TCR library. Germline assignment: CDR1 LGHDT and CDR2 YNNKEL (reference sequence). Germline trimming cut 0 bases from V and 2 bases from J; bases unmatched to any gene: 7. The CDR3 covers 17 residues. Sequencing libraries for TCR beta were prepared with iRepertoire HTBI primers and Arm-PCR of CDR3 regions. MiXCR was run by TCRdb on the multiplex PCR reads, yielding one entry per CDR3 protein. In the table there are approximately 350,000 distinct CDR3 sequences, approximately 15% of which are singletons. This clonotype came up a few times. It may be a read error: a sequence one base away is much more abundant. The sample also formed part of further work on T cells in Graves' hyperthyroidism and ophthalmopathy.

The sequence was obtained from a man aged 35-49 years with Graves disease. The sample in question was peripheral blood mononuclear cells (PBMCs), obtained at new diagnosis, from a patient treated with antithyroid drugs. This rearrangement joins TRBV3-1 to TRBJ2-3; 8 bases are shared with TRBD2. CDR3 protein: CASSQDSPGLDTDTQYF. In DNA form, the CDR3 reads TGTGCCAGCAGCCAAGATTCGCCGGGACTAGACACAGATACGCAGTATTTT.